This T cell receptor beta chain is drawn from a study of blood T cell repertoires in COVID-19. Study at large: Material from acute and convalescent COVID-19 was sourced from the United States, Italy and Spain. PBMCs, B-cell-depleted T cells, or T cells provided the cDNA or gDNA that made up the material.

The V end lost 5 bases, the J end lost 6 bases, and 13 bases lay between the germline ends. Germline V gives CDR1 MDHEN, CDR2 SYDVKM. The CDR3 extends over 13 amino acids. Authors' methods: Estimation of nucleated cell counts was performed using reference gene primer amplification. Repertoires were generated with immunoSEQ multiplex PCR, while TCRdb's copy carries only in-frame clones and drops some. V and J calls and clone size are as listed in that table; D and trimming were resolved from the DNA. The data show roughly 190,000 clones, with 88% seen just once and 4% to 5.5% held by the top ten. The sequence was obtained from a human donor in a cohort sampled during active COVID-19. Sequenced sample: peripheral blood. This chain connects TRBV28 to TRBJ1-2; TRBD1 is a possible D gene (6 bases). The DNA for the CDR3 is TGTGCCAGCAGTCCGTACAGGGATCATGGCTACACCTTC. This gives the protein CASSPYRDHGYTF.